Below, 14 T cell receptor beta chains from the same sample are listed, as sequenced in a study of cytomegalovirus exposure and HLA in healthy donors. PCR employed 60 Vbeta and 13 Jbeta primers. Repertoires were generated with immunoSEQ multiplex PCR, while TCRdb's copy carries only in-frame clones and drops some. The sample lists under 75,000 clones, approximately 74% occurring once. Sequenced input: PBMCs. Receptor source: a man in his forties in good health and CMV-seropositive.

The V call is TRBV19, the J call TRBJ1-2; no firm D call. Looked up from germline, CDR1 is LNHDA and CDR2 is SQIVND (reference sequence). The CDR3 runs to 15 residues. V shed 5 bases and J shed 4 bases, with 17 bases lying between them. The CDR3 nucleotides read TGTGCCAGTAGTCAGAGTATGGCGGGGTCCTATGGCTACACCTTC. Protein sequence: CASSQSMAGSYGYTF.

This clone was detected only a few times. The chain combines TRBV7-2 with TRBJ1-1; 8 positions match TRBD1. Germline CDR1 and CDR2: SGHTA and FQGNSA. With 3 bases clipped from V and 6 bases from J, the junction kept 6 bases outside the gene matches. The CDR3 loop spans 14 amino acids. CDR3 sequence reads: CASSLPGGMAEAFF. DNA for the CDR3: TGTGCCAGCAGCTTGCCAGGGGGCATGGCTGAAGCTTTCTTT.

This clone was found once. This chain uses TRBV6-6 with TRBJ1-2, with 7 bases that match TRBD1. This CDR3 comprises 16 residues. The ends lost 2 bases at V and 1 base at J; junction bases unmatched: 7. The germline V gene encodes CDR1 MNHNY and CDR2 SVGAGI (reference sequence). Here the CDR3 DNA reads TGTGCCAGCAGTTACGCCGCCGGGACAGTTAACTATGGCTACACCTTC. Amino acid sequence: CASSYAAGTVNYGYTF.

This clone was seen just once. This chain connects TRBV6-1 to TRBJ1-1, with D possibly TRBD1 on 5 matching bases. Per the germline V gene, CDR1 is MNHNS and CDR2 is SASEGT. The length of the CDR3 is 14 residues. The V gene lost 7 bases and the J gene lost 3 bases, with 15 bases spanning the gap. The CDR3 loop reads CASNPAGGDTEAFF. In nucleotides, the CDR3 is TGTGCCAGCAATCCGGCGGGGGGGGACACTGAAGCTTTCTTT.

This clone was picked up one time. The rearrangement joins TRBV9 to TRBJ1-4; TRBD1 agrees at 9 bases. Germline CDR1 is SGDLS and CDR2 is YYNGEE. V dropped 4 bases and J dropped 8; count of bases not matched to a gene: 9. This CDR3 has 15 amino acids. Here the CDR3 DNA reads TGTGCCAGCAGCTCAAAAGGGACAGGGCGAGAAAAACTGTTTTTT. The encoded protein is CASSSKGTGREKLFF.

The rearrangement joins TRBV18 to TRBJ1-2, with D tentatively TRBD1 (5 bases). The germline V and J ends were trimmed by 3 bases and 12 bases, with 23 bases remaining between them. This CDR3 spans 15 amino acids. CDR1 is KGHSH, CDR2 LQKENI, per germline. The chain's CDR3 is CASSPLDRPPIQDTF. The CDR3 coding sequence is TGTGCCAGCTCACCTCTCGACAGACCGCCTATTCAGGACACCTTC.

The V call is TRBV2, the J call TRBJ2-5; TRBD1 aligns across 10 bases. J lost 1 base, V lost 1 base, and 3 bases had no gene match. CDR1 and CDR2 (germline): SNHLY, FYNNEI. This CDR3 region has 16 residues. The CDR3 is CASSEGTGGIQETQYF. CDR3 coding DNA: TGTGCCAGCAGTGAAGGGACAGGGGGGATCCAAGAGACCCAGTACTTC.

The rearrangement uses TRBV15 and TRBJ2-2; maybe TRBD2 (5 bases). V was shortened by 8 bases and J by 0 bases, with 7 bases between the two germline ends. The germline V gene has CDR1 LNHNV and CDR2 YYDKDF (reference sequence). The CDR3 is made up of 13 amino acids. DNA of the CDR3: TGTGCCACCGACGGGACGAACACCGGGGAGCTGTTTTTT. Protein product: CATDGTNTGELFF.

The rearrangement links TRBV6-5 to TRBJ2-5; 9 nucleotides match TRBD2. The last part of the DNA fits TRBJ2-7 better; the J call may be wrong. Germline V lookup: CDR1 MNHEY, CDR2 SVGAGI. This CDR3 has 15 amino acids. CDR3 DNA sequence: TGTGCCAGCAGTTACTCGACTAGCGGACCCTACGAGCAGTACTTC. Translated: CASSYSTSGPYEQYF.

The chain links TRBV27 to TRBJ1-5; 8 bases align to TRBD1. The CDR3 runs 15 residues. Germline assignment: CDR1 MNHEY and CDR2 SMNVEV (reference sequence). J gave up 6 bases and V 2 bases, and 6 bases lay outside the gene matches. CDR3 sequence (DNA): TGTGCCAGCAGTTTACTACAGGGGGGGGGTCAGCCCCAGCATTTT. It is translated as CASSLLQGGGQPQHF.

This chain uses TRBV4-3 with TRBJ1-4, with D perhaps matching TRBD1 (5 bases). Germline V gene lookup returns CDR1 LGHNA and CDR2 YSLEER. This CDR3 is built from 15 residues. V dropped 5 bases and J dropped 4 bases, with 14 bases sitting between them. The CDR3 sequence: CASSYSGGVNEKLFF. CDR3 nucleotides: TGCGCCAGCAGCTACTCCGGGGGGGTTAATGAAAAACTGTTTTTT.

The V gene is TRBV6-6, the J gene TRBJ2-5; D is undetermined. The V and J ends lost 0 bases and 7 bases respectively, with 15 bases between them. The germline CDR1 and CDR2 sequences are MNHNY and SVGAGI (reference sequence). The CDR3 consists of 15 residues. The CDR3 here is CASSYSTTPWPTQYF. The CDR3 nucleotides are TGTGCCAGCAGTTACTCTACAACCCCCTGGCCGACCCAGTACTTC.

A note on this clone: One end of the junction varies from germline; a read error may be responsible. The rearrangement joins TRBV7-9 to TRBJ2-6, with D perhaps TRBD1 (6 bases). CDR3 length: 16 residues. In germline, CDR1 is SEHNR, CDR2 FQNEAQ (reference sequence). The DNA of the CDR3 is TGTTCCAGCATCCCAATGACAGGCCCTGGGGCCAACGTCCTGACTTTC. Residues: CSSIPMTGPGANVLTF.

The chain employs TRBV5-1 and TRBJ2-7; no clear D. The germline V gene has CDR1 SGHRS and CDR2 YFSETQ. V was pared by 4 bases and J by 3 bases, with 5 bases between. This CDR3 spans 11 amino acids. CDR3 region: CASSEHYEQYF. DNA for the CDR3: TGCGCCAGCAGCGAGCACTACGAGCAGTACTTC.